Shown below are 17 T cell receptor beta chains from a single sample sequenced in a study of tumor-infiltrating lymphocytes in localized non-small cell lung cancer. The data were produced by immunoSEQ multiplex PCR, yet TCRdb's version contains in-frame clones alone and is incomplete. The data show 6,000 to 8,000 clones, approximately 71% seen once. The sample taken for sequencing was lung tumor tissue. All receptors come from a human donor with non-small cell lung cancer.

This clone was counted between two and nine times. The chain has TRBV7-2 and TRBJ2-7, with D tentatively TRBD1 (7 bases). Per the germline V gene, CDR1 is SGHTA and CDR2 is FQGNSA. The CDR3 covers 15 residues. V was trimmed by 3 bases and J by 0 bases, leaving 12 bases between them. CDR3 DNA sequence: TGTGCCAGCAGCTTCCGGCGGGACAGCTCCTACGAGCAGTACTTC. Its translation is CASSFRRDSSYEQYF. The entire variable domain, with the rest obtained from reference TRBV7-2 and TRBJ2-7, is as follows: GAGVSQSPSNKVTEKGKDVELRCDPISGHTALYWYRQSLGQGLEFLIYFQGNSAPDKSGLPSDRFSAERTGGSVSTLTIQRTQQEDSAVYLCASSFRRDSSYEQYFGPGTRLTVT.

V is TRBV29-1 and J is TRBJ2-7; D perhaps matches TRBD2 (7 bases). Trimming pared 7 bases from V and 5 bases from J, leaving 18 bases between. Looked up from germline, CDR1 is SQVTM and CDR2 is ANQGSEA. The CDR3 is made up of 13 amino acids. CDR3 bases: TGCAGCGGCAAGGGGGGGCTCAGCGACGAGCAGTACTTC. It codes for CSGKGGLSDEQYF.

The chain uses TRBV7-3 and TRBJ2-2; 7 nucleotides match TRBD1. V lost 5 bases and J lost 7; bases outside the gene matches: 7. The CDR3 runs to 14 residues. Germline CDR1 is SGHTA and CDR2 is FQGTGA. In DNA, the CDR3 is TGTGCCAGCAGCCCGACGACAGGGCTCGGGGAGCTGTTTTTT. Translating it yields CASSPTTGLGELFF.

J is TRBJ2-3 and V is TRBV9; D unresolved. The V end lost 0 bases, the J end lost 6 bases, and 8 bases lay between the germline ends. Germline V gene sequence: CDR1 SGDLS, CDR2 YYNGEE. The CDR3 totals 13 residues. The CDR3 DNA reads TGTGCCAGCAGCGTAGAATCGAGTGATACGCAGTATTTT. Protein: CASSVESSDTQYF.

Details on this clone: The same CDR3 arises from other DNA sequences in this sample as well. The genes are TRBV18 and TRBJ1-1; D is uncertain. The CDR3 has 14 residues. Germline CDR1 is KGHSH and CDR2 is LQKENI. V lost 1 base to trimming and J lost 0 bases, with 6 bases between them. The CDR3 nucleotides are TGTGCCAGCTCACCACGGCAGTTGAACACTGAAGCTTTCTTT. Translated, it gives CASSPRQLNTEAFF.

The chain combines TRBV30 with TRBJ2-7, with D unclear. Trimming pared 3 bases from V and 2 bases from J, leaving 14 bases between. The germline gives CDR1 GTSNPN, CDR2 SVGIG (reference sequence). The CDR3 consists of 14 residues. CDR3 sequence reads: CAWSPKVLAYEQYF. As DNA, the CDR3 is TGTGCCTGGAGCCCGAAGGTGCTGGCCTACGAGCAGTACTTC.

The rearrangement uses TRBV9 and TRBJ2-2, with 7 bases fitting TRBD2. With 0 bases clipped from V and 6 bases from J, the junction kept 5 bases outside the gene matches. The germline V gene encodes CDR1 SGDLS and CDR2 YYNGEE. CDR3 size: 15 residues. The CDR3 DNA is TGTGCCAGCAGCGTAGCGTCTAGCGGAGCCGGGGAGCTGTTTTTT. Residues: CASSVASSGAGELFF.

The chain links TRBV7-8 to TRBJ1-1, with D perhaps TRBD1 (6 bases). The CDR3 sequence is 16 residues long. Looked up from germline, CDR1 is SGHVS and CDR2 is FQNEAQ. Trimming stripped 7 bases from V and 4 bases from J, with 22 bases between. CDR3 sequence (DNA): TGTGCCAGCAACTCTGGGACATTTAGCTTGGGCACTGAAGCTTTCTTT. Its protein product is CASNSGTFSLGTEAFF.

CDR3 amino acids: CAISESNFARDEAFF. The CDR3 DNA reads TGTGCCATCAGTGAGTCGAATTTTGCCAGGGACGAGGCTTTCTTT. The gene calls are TRBV10-3 and TRBJ1-1; D possibly corresponds to TRBD1 (5 bases). This CDR3 has 15 amino acids. With 0 bases removed from V and 11 bases from J, the gap between germline ends came to 19 bases. The germline V gene encodes CDR1 ENHRY and CDR2 SYGVKD.

The V call is TRBV6-1, the J call TRBJ2-5; the match to TRBD1 covers 9 bases. The trim removed 8 bases at V and 3 bases at J, leaving 4 bases unmatched. The CDR3 contains 13 residues. The V gene's germline CDR1 is MNHNS and CDR2 SASEGT. CDR3 bases: TGTGCCAGCTTACGACAGGGGGAAGAGACCCAGTACTTC. Residues: CASLRQGEETQYF.

The chain employs TRBV4-1 and TRBJ2-7; no clear D. V lost 0 bases and J 3 bases, leaving 12 bases between the germline ends. The germline gives CDR1 MGHRA, CDR2 YSYEKL. The CDR3 contains 15 residues. CDR3 nucleotides: TGCGCCAGCAGCCAAGAGATCGGGCCCTACTACGAGCAGTACTTC. Amino acid sequence: CASSQEIGPYYEQYF.

The sample holds a few counts of this clone. The chain uses TRBV11-1 and TRBJ2-3; 8 bases align to TRBD2. The CDR3 has 15 amino acids. Germline values: CDR1 SGHAT, CDR2 FQDESV (reference sequence). The ends lost 4 bases at V and 5 bases at J; junction bases unmatched: 8. The CDR3 sequence is CASSSRWLAGDTQYF. The CDR3 DNA sequence: TGTGCCAGCAGCTCTAGGTGGCTAGCGGGAGATACGCAGTATTTT.

V is TRBV2 and J is TRBJ1-2; the D is unclear. The germline gives CDR1 SNHLY, CDR2 FYNNEI. Trimming shortened V by 6 bases and J by 2 bases, and 19 bases separated the two germline ends. The CDR3 is 16 residues long. The CDR3 loop is CASRAFGRGANYGYTF. The CDR3 nucleotides read TGTGCCAGCAGGGCCTTCGGTCGAGGAGCAAACTATGGCTACACCTTC.

The chain joins TRBV28 to TRBJ1-2; D call uncertain. Germline V gene lookup returns CDR1 MDHEN and CDR2 SYDVKM. Trimming took 2 bases from V and 8 from J, leaving 9 bases between them. This CDR3 comprises 12 residues. The CDR3 loop reads CASSLRGRGYTF. CDR3 in DNA: TGTGCCAGCAGTTTACGCGGGCGCGGCTACACCTTC.

The chain is built from TRBV9 and TRBJ1-1; the D gene is possibly TRBD1 (5 bases). This CDR3 is built from 15 residues. Trimming took 4 bases from V and 3 from J, leaving 16 bases between them. The germline V gene encodes CDR1 SGDLS and CDR2 YYNGEE. CDR3 sequence reads: CASSRLRGGDTEAFF. The CDR3 DNA follows: TGTGCCAGCAGCCGTTTGCGTGGGGGGGACACTGAAGCTTTCTTT.

V gene TRBV19 combines with J gene TRBJ1-4; 7 bases align to TRBD1. CDR1 and CDR2 (germline): LNHDA, SQIVND (reference sequence). V dropped 2 bases and J dropped 6; count of bases not matched to a gene: 6. The CDR3 sequence is 15 residues long. The CDR3 here is CASSIRGRPDEKLFF. Here the CDR3 DNA reads TGTGCCAGTAGTATAAGGGGGCGGCCGGATGAAAAACTGTTTTTT.

The chain employs TRBV9 and TRBJ1-1; no clear D gene. Per germline, CDR1 SGDLS and CDR2 YYNGEE. Trimming removed 0 bases from V and 1 base from J, with 7 bases in between. The CDR3 extends over 14 amino acids. The DNA of the CDR3 is TGTGCCAGCAGCGTAGGACTGGGGAACACTGAAGCTTTCTTT. Its protein is CASSVGLGNTEAFF.